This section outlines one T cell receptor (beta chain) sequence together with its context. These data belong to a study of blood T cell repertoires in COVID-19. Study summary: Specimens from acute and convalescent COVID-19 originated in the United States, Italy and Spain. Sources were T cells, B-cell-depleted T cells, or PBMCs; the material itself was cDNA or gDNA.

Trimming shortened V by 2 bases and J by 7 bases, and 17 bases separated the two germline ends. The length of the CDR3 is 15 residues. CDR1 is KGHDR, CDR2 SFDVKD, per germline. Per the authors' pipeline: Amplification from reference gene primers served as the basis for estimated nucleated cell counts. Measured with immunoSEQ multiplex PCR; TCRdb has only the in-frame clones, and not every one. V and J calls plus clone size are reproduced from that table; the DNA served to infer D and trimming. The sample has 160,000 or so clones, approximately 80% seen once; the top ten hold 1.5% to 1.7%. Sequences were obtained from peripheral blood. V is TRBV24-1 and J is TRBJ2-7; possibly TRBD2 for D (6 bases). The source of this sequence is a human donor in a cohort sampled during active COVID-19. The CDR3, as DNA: TGTGCCACCAGTGATTCGGGACTTTCGGGTGGGGAGCAGTACTTC. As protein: CATSDSGLSGGEQYF.